The rows below give T cell receptor beta chains drawn from one sample of a study of cytomegalovirus exposure and HLA in healthy donors. Assay: immunoSEQ multiplex PCR; the TCRdb copy retains only in-frame clones and omits some. This repertoire shows around 110,000 clones, about four fifths found once; its top ten account for around 4.5%. The sample comprised PBMCs. Every receptor here comes from a man aged 25-45 years in good health and CMV-seropositive. Each CDR3 is given with its conserved first and last residue. The order of the fields is CDR3 protein, CDR3 DNA, D gene, J gene, clone size, CDR3 length, V gene. A D gene is named only where the DNA matches it firmly. A clone size is listed for some rows: how often the clone was seen (once, few, many), or a class if it is expanded.

CDR3aa: CASSQDQGKETQYF
CDR3nt: TGCGCCAGCAGCCAAGACCAGGGAAAAGAGACCCAGTACTTC
d_gene: NA
j_gene: TRBJ2-5
abundance: NA
len: 14
v_gene: TRBV4-1

CDR3aa: CASSLVGSGNTF
CDR3nt: NA
d_gene: NA
j_gene: TRBJ1-2
abundance: NA
len: 12
v_gene: TRBV5-1

CDR3aa: CASSSEGDGTYEQYF
CDR3nt: TGTGCCAGCAGCTCAGAGGGGGACGGCACCTACGAGCAGTACTTC
d_gene: NA
j_gene: TRBJ2-7
abundance: NA
len: 15
v_gene: TRBV6-5

CDR3aa: CASSQAGSGMNTEAFF
CDR3nt: TGCGCCAGCAGCCAAGCCGGCTCAGGTATGAACACTGAAGCTTTCTTT
d_gene: NA
j_gene: TRBJ1-1
abundance: NA
len: 16
v_gene: TRBV4-3

CDR3aa: CAISEVLPTDTQYF
CDR3nt: TGTGCCATCAGTGAGGTACTACCCACAGATACGCAGTATTTT
d_gene: NA
j_gene: TRBJ2-3
abundance: NA
len: 14
v_gene: TRBV10-3

CDR3aa: CASRKAGAYNEQFF
CDR3nt: TGTGCCAGTAGAAAAGCGGGGGCATACAATGAGCAGTTCTTC
d_gene: TRBD2
j_gene: TRBJ2-1
abundance: NA
len: 14
v_gene: TRBV19

CDR3aa: CASSPRTSLHTGELFF
CDR3nt: TGTGCCAGCAGCCCACGGACTAGCCTTCACACCGGGGAGCTGTTTTTT
d_gene: TRBD2
j_gene: TRBJ2-2
abundance: NA
len: 16
v_gene: TRBV5-4

CDR3aa: CASSDTAGANEKLFF
CDR3nt: TGTGCCAGCAGCGACACGGCAGGGGCTAATGAAAAACTGTTTTTT
d_gene: NA
j_gene: TRBJ1-4
abundance: NA
len: 15
v_gene: TRBV11-2

CDR3aa: CASRAPGTSGFTDTQYF
CDR3nt: TGTGCCAGCAGGGCCCCGGGTACTAGCGGGTTCACAGATACGCAGTATTTT
d_gene: TRBD2
j_gene: TRBJ2-3
abundance: NA
len: 17
v_gene: TRBV28

CDR3aa: CASSVRTATSYEQYF
CDR3nt: TGTGCCAGCAGCGTTAGGACAGCTACCTCCTACGAGCAGTACTTC
d_gene: NA
j_gene: TRBJ2-7
abundance: NA
len: 15
v_gene: TRBV5-4

CDR3aa: CASSSEWEQYF
CDR3nt: TGTGCCAGCTCATCTGAGTGGGAGCAGTACTTC
d_gene: NA
j_gene: TRBJ2-7
abundance: NA
len: 11
v_gene: TRBV18

CDR3aa: CASSRLGRDRGLVTEAFF
CDR3nt: TGTGCCAGCAGCCGACTCGGCCGGGACAGGGGGCTGGTCACTGAAGCTTTCTTT
d_gene: TRBD1
j_gene: TRBJ1-1
abundance: NA
len: 18
v_gene: TRBV7-3

CDR3aa: CAVGGREPNTGELFF
CDR3nt: TGTGCCGTCGGTGGGCGGGAGCCAAACACCGGGGAGCTGTTTTTT
d_gene: TRBD2
j_gene: TRBJ2-2
abundance: NA
len: 15
v_gene: TRBV18

CDR3aa: CASSVEGLAGRSYNEQFF
CDR3nt: TGTGCCAGCAGCGTAGAGGGACTAGCGGGGAGGTCCTACAATGAGCAGTTCTTC
d_gene: TRBD2
j_gene: TRBJ2-1
abundance: NA
len: 18
v_gene: TRBV9

CDR3aa: CASRDRVNPRGANVLTF
CDR3nt: TGTGCCAGCCGGGACAGGGTCAATCCGAGGGGGGCCAACGTCCTGACTTTC
d_gene: TRBD1
j_gene: TRBJ2-6
abundance: NA
len: 17
v_gene: TRBV14

CDR3aa: CASSNAGVGTDTQYF
CDR3nt: TGCGCCAGCAGCAACGCGGGAGTTGGAACAGATACGCAGTATTTT
d_gene: TRBD2
j_gene: TRBJ2-3
abundance: once
len: 15
v_gene: TRBV5-1

CDR3aa: CASSIGDSPYEQYF
CDR3nt: TGTGCCAGTAGTATCGGGGACAGTCCCTACGAGCAGTACTTC
d_gene: TRBD1
j_gene: TRBJ2-7
abundance: NA
len: 14
v_gene: TRBV19

CDR3aa: CASSFPGATETQYF
CDR3nt: TGTGCCAGCAGTTTCCCGGGAGCTACGGAGACCCAGTACTTC
d_gene: NA
j_gene: TRBJ2-5
abundance: once
len: 14
v_gene: TRBV27

CDR3aa: CASSLEQSSGVSSYEQYF
CDR3nt: TGTGCCAGCAGCTTAGAACAGTCTAGCGGGGTCAGCTCCTACGAGCAGTACTTC
d_gene: TRBD2
j_gene: TRBJ2-7
abundance: NA
len: 18
v_gene: TRBV7-8

CDR3aa: CASSFLTGGEGYTF
CDR3nt: TGTGCCAGCAGTTTCCTGACAGGGGGCGAGGGCTACACCTTC
d_gene: TRBD1
j_gene: TRBJ1-2
abundance: once
len: 14
v_gene: TRBV27

CDR3aa: CASSVRLRGFGYTF
CDR3nt: TGTGCCAGCAGTGTACGTCTCAGGGGTTTCGGCTACACCTTC
d_gene: NA
j_gene: TRBJ1-2
abundance: NA
len: 14
v_gene: TRBV2

CDR3aa: CASSLRRGQGPQHF
CDR3nt: TGTGCCAGCAGCCTCCGCAGGGGGCAAGGGCCCCAGCATTTT
d_gene: TRBD1
j_gene: TRBJ1-5
abundance: NA
len: 14
v_gene: TRBV7-2

CDR3aa: CAWSVISYEQYF
CDR3nt: TGTGCCTGGAGTGTAATCAGCTACGAGCAGTACTTC
d_gene: NA
j_gene: TRBJ2-7
abundance: NA
len: 12
v_gene: TRBV30

CDR3aa: CASSLALDSHEQYF
CDR3nt: TGTGCCAGCAGCTTGGCCCTAGACAGCCACGAGCAGTACTTC
d_gene: NA
j_gene: TRBJ2-7
abundance: NA
len: 14
v_gene: TRBV7-2

CDR3aa: CASSLSRDSGAEAFF
CDR3nt: TGTGCCAGCAGCCTGTCGAGGGACTCGGGCGCTGAAGCTTTCTTT
d_gene: NA
j_gene: TRBJ1-1
abundance: NA
len: 15
v_gene: TRBV9

CDR3aa: CASSEWGLAGAGEQFF
CDR3nt: TGTGCCAGCAGCGAGTGGGGACTAGCGGGGGCAGGGGAGCAGTTCTTC
d_gene: TRBD2
j_gene: TRBJ2-1
abundance: NA
len: 16
v_gene: TRBV9

CDR3aa: CASSQGREAFF
CDR3nt: TGCGCCAGCAGCCAAGGGCGGGAGGCTTTCTTT
d_gene: NA
j_gene: TRBJ1-1
abundance: NA
len: 11
v_gene: TRBV4-3